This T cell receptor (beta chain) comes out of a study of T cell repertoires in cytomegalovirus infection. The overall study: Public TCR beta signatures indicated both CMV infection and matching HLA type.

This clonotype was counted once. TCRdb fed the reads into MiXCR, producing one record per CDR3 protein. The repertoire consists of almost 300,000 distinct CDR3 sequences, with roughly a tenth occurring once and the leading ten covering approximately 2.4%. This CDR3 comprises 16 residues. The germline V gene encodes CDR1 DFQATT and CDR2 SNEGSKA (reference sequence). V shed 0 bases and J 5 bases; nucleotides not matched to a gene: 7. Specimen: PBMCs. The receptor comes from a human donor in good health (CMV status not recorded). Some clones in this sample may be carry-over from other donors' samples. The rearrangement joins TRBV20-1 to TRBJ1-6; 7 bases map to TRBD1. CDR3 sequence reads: CSARDQYRGDNSPLHF. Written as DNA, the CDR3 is TGCAGTGCTAGAGATCAATACAGGGGCGATAATTCACCCCTCCACTTT.